These 20 T cell receptor beta chains came from one sample sequenced in a study of long-term antiretroviral therapy in people with HIV. It was version v3.0 of the immunoSEQ assay that was run at survey level. Using immunoSEQ multiplex PCR, the repertoire was profiled, and TCRdb retains in-frame clones only, with some absent. The sample includes tens of thousands of clones, around 80% of them seen just once. This specimen was unsorted PBMCs, taken almost 2.9 years after starting antiretroviral therapy. These receptors all come from a man younger than 45 with HIV.

The chain recombines TRBV19 with TRBJ2-6; 8 bases match TRBD1. This CDR3 has 16 residues. V dropped 6 bases and J dropped 0; count of bases not matched to a gene: 4. CDR1 and CDR2 from the germline V gene are LNHDA and SQIVND (reference sequence). DNA of the CDR3: TGTGCCAGTAGCAGGGGACAGGCCTCTGGGGCCAACGTCCTGACTTTC. This codes for CASSRGQASGANVLTF.

This rearrangement joins TRBV6-5 to TRBJ1-5, with 7 bases aligning to TRBD1. The length of the CDR3 is 14 residues. Germline values: CDR1 MNHEY, CDR2 SVGAGI. V lost 6 bases to trimming and J lost 6 bases; unmatched junction nucleotides: 8. This CDR3 is CASRPTGFVQPQHF. The DNA of the CDR3 is TGTGCCAGCAGGCCGACAGGGTTCGTTCAGCCCCAGCATTTT.

The gene calls are TRBV25-1 and TRBJ2-2, with D perhaps TRBD2 (6 bases). The CDR3 runs to 17 residues. Germline V gene lookup returns CDR1 MGHDK and CDR2 SYGVNS. The V and J ends lost 8 bases and 4 bases respectively, with 23 bases between them. The CDR3 DNA reads as TGTGCCAGCCCAGAGTGGGGATCGGGGGTGAGCACCGGGGAGCTGTTTTTT. It codes for CASPEWGSGVSTGELFF.

This chain uses TRBV6-1 with TRBJ2-3; 10 nucleotides align to TRBD1. The germline CDR1 and CDR2 sequences are MNHNS and SASEGT. V lost 0 bases, J lost 0 bases, and 15 bases stayed unmatched. The CDR3 is 21 residues long. DNA of the CDR3: TGTGCCAGCAGTGAAGCAGCGGTAATCGGGACAGGGGTTTCTAGCACAGATACGCAGTATTTT. Translated, it gives CASSEAAVIGTGVSSTDTQYF.

The rearrangement joins TRBV11-2 to TRBJ1-6, with 8 nucleotides matching TRBD1. CDR1 is SGHAT, CDR2 FQNNGV, per germline. The CDR3 contains 16 residues. V dropped 0 bases and J dropped 12; count of bases not matched to a gene: 10. The CDR3 loop reads CASSLDRPHRGEPLHF. Here the CDR3 DNA reads TGTGCCAGCAGCTTAGATCGCCCTCACAGGGGGGAACCCCTCCACTTT.

V is TRBV11-2 and J is TRBJ2-5; D gene unclear. The CDR3 has 15 amino acids. Germline CDR1 reads SGHAT; CDR2 reads FQNNGV. The V and J ends lost 5 bases and 0 bases respectively, with 13 bases between them. Written as DNA, the CDR3 is TGTGCCAGCAGCCCGGTAGGGTATCACCAAGAGACCCAGTACTTC. This codes for CASSPVGYHQETQYF.

This clone has only one observation. V gene TRBV19 combines with J gene TRBJ2-5; 11 bases align to TRBD1. V was pared by 5 bases and J by 4 bases, with 6 bases of the junction left unmatched. The CDR3 extends over 15 amino acids. The germline V gene has CDR1 LNHDA and CDR2 SQIVND (reference sequence). This chain's CDR3 is CASSGGQGVGETQYF. In DNA, the CDR3 is TGTGCCAGTAGTGGGGGACAGGGGGTCGGAGAGACCCAGTACTTC.

The table lists this clone with a count of one. The chain employs TRBV30 and TRBJ1-5, with D possibly TRBD1 on 5 matching bases. CDR3 length equals 14 residues. Germline V CDR1 and CDR2: GTSNPN, SVGIG (reference sequence). Trimming shortened V by 3 bases and J by 2 bases, and 11 bases separated the two germline ends. For the CDR3, the DNA is TGTGCCTGGAGCCAGGGCCCGGGCAATCAGCCCCAGCATTTT. Residues: CAWSQGPGNQPQHF. Supplemented by reference TRBV30 and TRBJ1-5, the full variable domain reads SQTIHQWPATLVQPVGSPLSLECTVEGTSNPNLYWYRQAAGRGLQLLFYSVGIGQISSEVPQNLSASRPQDRQFILSSKKLLLSDSGFYLCAWSQGPGNQPQHFGDGTRLSIL.

The chain couples TRBV7-2 to TRBJ1-6; D remains unclear. The germline gives CDR1 SGHTA, CDR2 FQGNSA. The length of the CDR3 is 17 residues. V lost 1 base to trimming and J lost 0 bases, with 10 bases between them. The CDR3 DNA sequence: TGTGCCAGCAGCTTAGAGTCCGTCAGCTCCTATAATTCACCCCTCCACTTT. Translating gives CASSLESVSSYNSPLHF.

This clone was seen just once. This chain connects TRBV30 to TRBJ1-1; D possibly corresponds to TRBD1 (5 bases). Trimming cost V 4 bases and J 3 bases, with 18 bases left between them. The germline V gene encodes CDR1 GTSNPN and CDR2 SVGIG (reference sequence). The CDR3 contains 15 residues. In DNA form, the CDR3 reads TGTGCCTGGAATAGGGGCCGGGTGGGGGACACTGAAGCTTTCTTT. As protein: CAWNRGRVGDTEAFF.

The chain has TRBV7-2 and TRBJ2-7, with TRBD2 as a possible D gene (6 bases). The germline V gene has CDR1 SGHTA and CDR2 FQGNSA. The CDR3 contains 14 residues. Trimming left V 3 bases short and J 2 bases short, with 11 bases between. CDR3 bases: TGTGCCAGCAGCTTTGGATGGGGGGCCTACGAGCAGTACTTC. Amino acids: CASSFGWGAYEQYF.

This sequence joins TRBV29-1 and TRBJ2-7; D is tentatively TRBD1 or TRBD2 (5 bases each). Looked up from germline, CDR1 is SQVTM and CDR2 is ANQGSEA. The CDR3 is 13 amino acids. The germline V and J ends were trimmed by 8 bases and 7 bases, with 21 bases remaining between them. This chain's CDR3 is CSITGQGGPEQYF. In nucleotides, the CDR3 is TGCAGCATTACGGGGCAGGGTGGTCCTGAGCAGTACTTC.

The V and J genes are TRBV6-5 and TRBJ1-4; no clear D. Germline V gives CDR1 MNHEY, CDR2 SVGAGI. Trimming pared 0 bases from V and 7 bases from J, leaving 12 bases between. This CDR3 comprises 15 residues. CDR3 nucleotide sequence: TGTGCCAGCAGTTACTCGAGGCGCCCTCGTGAAAAACTGTTTTTT. It codes for CASSYSRRPREKLFF.

This chain joins TRBV28 and TRBJ2-7; D remains ambiguous. Germline assignment: CDR1 MDHEN and CDR2 SYDVKM. CDR3 length: 14 residues. V lost 3 bases, J lost 2 bases, and 11 bases lay in between. DNA for the CDR3: TGTGCCAGCAGTTTCATAGGGTCAACCTACGAGCAGTACTTC. Protein product: CASSFIGSTYEQYF.

This clone was detected only a few times. The chain employs TRBV15 and TRBJ2-7, with D possibly being TRBD2 (5 bases). V lost 1 base and J 4 bases, leaving 11 bases between the germline ends. Per germline, CDR1 LNHNV and CDR2 YYDKDF (reference sequence). There are 14 residues in the CDR3. The CDR3 reads CATSRGRGIYEQYF. The CDR3 DNA reads TGTGCCACCAGCAGAGGCCGGGGAATATACGAGCAGTACTTC.

The chain is built from TRBV4-1 and TRBJ2-1, with 7 bases that match TRBD1. The CDR3 is 16 amino acids. Looked up from germline, CDR1 is MGHRA and CDR2 is YSYEKL. V shed 6 bases and J 7 bases; nucleotides not matched to a gene: 15. The CDR3 sequence: CASRPTDRSPGNEQFF. Here the CDR3 DNA reads TGCGCCAGCAGACCTACGGACAGGTCTCCGGGAAATGAGCAGTTCTTC.

This clone was counted a few times. This CDR3 reads CASSLRQGIYEQYF. In nucleotides, the CDR3 is TGTGCCAGCAGCCTAAGACAGGGAATCTACGAGCAGTACTTC. This chain joins TRBV7-8 and TRBJ2-7; 7 nucleotides align to TRBD1. Germline V gene sequence: CDR1 SGHVS, CDR2 FQNEAQ. The CDR3 is 14 residues long. Trimming at V came to 5 bases and at J to 3 bases, leaving 7 bases not matched to a gene.

The chain has TRBV5-1 and TRBJ2-3; tentative D call: TRBD2 (5 bases). Trimming removed 6 bases from V and 0 bases from J, with 14 bases in between. The germline CDR1 and CDR2 sequences are SGHRS and YFSETQ. The CDR3 has 15 residues. CDR3 sequence reads: CASKRGSSSTDTQYF. The CDR3 bases are TGCGCCAGCAAGAGAGGGTCCTCTAGCACAGATACGCAGTATTTT.

This sequence joins TRBV11-2 and TRBJ2-3; D remains ambiguous. With 5 bases removed from V and 6 bases from J, the gap between germline ends came to 6 bases. The length of the CDR3 is 11 residues. CDR1 and CDR2 (germline): SGHAT, FQNNGV. The CDR3 region is CASSTTDTQYF. CDR3 sequence (DNA): TGTGCCAGCAGCACAACGGATACGCAGTATTTT.

The chain employs TRBV4-1 and TRBJ2-3, with 14 bases fitting TRBD2. The germline CDR1 and CDR2 sequences are MGHRA and YSYEKL. This CDR3 has 14 amino acids. Unmatched junction bases numbered 4, after V lost 1 base and J lost 13 bases. CDR3 residues: CASSQGTSGGLEYF. As DNA, the CDR3 is TGCGCCAGCAGCCAAGGGACTAGCGGGGGGTTGGAGTATTTT.